This T cell receptor beta chain originates from a study of T cell repertoires in cytomegalovirus infection. Study details: The study used recently identified HLA-C-restricted and well-studied HLA-B-restricted CMV epitopes. Based on public TCR beta signatures, there were indications of CMV infection and of a matching HLA type.

In TCRdb, the reads were re-called with MiXCR into one record per CDR3 protein. Here the sample spans approximately 24,000 distinct CDR3 sequences, approximately 24% being singletons. This clonotype was recorded a few times. Its target is unknown. Mismatch with germline at one junction end may stem from a read error. Overall study results and limits: Totalled public TCR beta family frequency picked out people who carried CMV plus the relevant HLA. The ex vivo response was dominated by HLA-C-restricted CMV-specific TCR beta clonotypes.

The material was CD8+ T cells from cultured PBMCs, obtained from culture after CMV antigen stimulation. The sequence was obtained from a human donor in good health (CMV status not recorded). Some clones in this sample may be carry-over from other donors' samples.

The CDR3 sequence: CASREGGQETQYF. The CDR3 nucleotides are TGTGCCAGCAGGGAAGGGGGCCAAGAGACCCAGTACTTC. The V and J genes are TRBV2 and TRBJ2-5, with D perhaps TRBD1 (6 bases). Germline V CDR1 and CDR2: SNHLY, FYNNEI. The CDR3 runs to 13 residues.